Listed below are T cell receptor beta chains from one sample, sequenced in a study of OX40 agonist ivuxolimab in advanced cancers. TCRdb keeps only in-frame clones here, not all; method: immunoSEQ multiplex PCR. The table includes 50,000 or so clones, approximately 92% detected once. The sequences come from CD4+ or CD8+ T cells sorted from blood, collected in a trial of the OX40 agonist ivuxolimab. The receptors come from an adult with an advanced solid tumor such as melanoma, head and neck, liver or kidney cancer. Both conserved end residues are part of each CDR3. A D gene is named only where the DNA matches it firmly. Clone size is shown for a subset of rows, as once, few, many or a class of expanded clone.

>-|-|TRBJ2-3|TRBV7-8
TGTGCCAGCAGCTTGGGCTATAAGAGCACAGATACGCAGTATTTT
CASSLGYKSTDTQYF
>-|-|TRBJ2-1|TRBV27
TGTGCCAGCAGTTCCCCCTCTCTAGCCATTGAGCAGTTCTTC
CASSSPSLAIEQFF
>TRBD2|-|TRBJ2-5|TRBV9
TGTGCCAGCAGCGTAGAGGTAGCGGGGTCCCAAGAGACCCAGTACTTC
CASSVEVAGSQETQYF
>TRBD2|-|TRBJ2-7|TRBV4-3
TGCGCCAGCAGCCAAGTACTAGCGGGAGACGAGCAGTACTTC
CASSQVLAGDEQYF
>-|-|TRBJ2-7|TRBV5-1
TGCGCCAGCAGCAACCGGACAGAGACCTACGAGCAGTACTTC
CASSNRTETYEQYF
>-|-|TRBJ2-3|TRBV9
TGTGCCAGCAGCGCTTCGGGCAGTAGCACAGATACGCAGTATTTT
CASSASGSSTDTQYF
>TRBD1|-|TRBJ2-2|TRBV4-1
TGCGCCAGCAGCAGCACACAGGGGCCGAACACCGGGGAGCTGTTTTTT
CASSSTQGPNTGELFF
>-|-|TRBJ2-1|TRBV13
TGTGCCAGCCTTCCTTGGGCGAATCACTACAATGAGCAGTTCTTC
CASLPWANHYNEQFF
>-|-|TRBJ2-1|TRBV7-2
TGTGCCAGCAGATATGGACGCGATGAGCAGTTCTTC
CASRYGRDEQFF
>-|-|TRBJ2-7|TRBV19
TGTGCCAGTAGTAGAAACAGGGTTGGCTACTCCTACGAGCAGTACTTC
CASSRNRVGYSYEQYF
>-|once|TRBJ1-2|TRBV28
TGTGCCAGCAGTTTGTTGCAGGGTTTCTATGGCTACACCTTC
CASSLLQGFYGYTF
>TRBD1|-|TRBJ2-7|TRBV28
TGTGCCAGCAGTTTTCGGACAGGGGGGGCTTCCTACGAGCAGTACTTC
CASSFRTGGASYEQYF
>-|-|TRBJ2-7|TRBV21-1
TGTGCCAGCAGCACCCAAAGGGGGGCCGGGGGTCGGTGCGAGCAGTACTTC
CASSTQRGAGGRCEQYF
>TRBD2|-|TRBJ2-7|TRBV5-1
TGCGCCAGCAGCACCGGGACTAGCGGGTACTACGAGCAGTACTTC
CASSTGTSGYYEQYF
>TRBD2|-|TRBJ2-1|TRBV7-8
TGTGCCAGCAGCTTTAGCGGGAGCTACAATGAGCAGTTCTTC
CASSFSGSYNEQFF
>-|-|TRBJ1-2|TRBV2
TGTGCCAGCAGTGATCAGGCAGGGAGAGTGGGTAACTATGGCTACACCTTC
CASSDQAGRVGNYGYTF
>TRBD2|-|TRBJ2-2|TRBV4-2
TGTGCCAGCAGCCCGACGGGACTAGCGGGTTACGCGAACACCGGGGAGCTGTTTTTT
CASSPTGLAGYANTGELFF
>-|once|TRBJ2-2|TRBV7-3
TGTGCCAGCAGCTCCGACAGTTACACCGGGGAGCTGTTTTTT
CASSSDSYTGELFF
>-|-|TRBJ1-3|TRBV7-8
TGTGCCAGCAGCTTAGGCGGCAGCAGGTTCACCTCTGGAAACACCATATATTTT
CASSLGGSRFTSGNTIYF
>-|-|TRBJ2-2|TRBV11-2
TGTGCCAGCAGCTTAGGGGGATTCCGGACCGGGGAGCTGTTTTTT
CASSLGGFRTGELFF
>TRBD2|-|TRBJ2-7|TRBV9
TGTGCCAGCAGCGCTCCGGGACTAGCGGACGAGCAGTACTTC
CASSAPGLADEQYF
>-|-|TRBJ2-5|TRBV11-2
TGTGCCAGCACCTCAAAGTGGGCCCAAGAGACCCAGTACTTC
CASTSKWAQETQYF
>-|-|TRBJ1-3|TRBV7-2
TGTGCCAGCAGCTATATACAACAGGGTCCGAACACCATATATTTT
CASSYIQQGPNTIYF
>-|-|TRBJ2-7|TRBV27
TGTGCCAGCAGTTTAGGATCGGGTTTCCTTCTCTACGAGCAGTACTTC
CASSLGSGFLLYEQYF
>-|-|TRBJ1-2|TRBV9
TGTGCCAGCAACCCAGGGGACAACTATGGCTACACCTTC
CASNPGDNYGYTF
>-|-|TRBJ1-5|TRBV9
TGTGCCAGCAGCGTAGGGGGCGGACTCAATCAGCCCCAGCATTTT
CASSVGGGLNQPQHF
>TRBD2|-|TRBJ2-1|TRBV4-3
TGCGCCAGCAGCCAAACAGCGGGAGGCTCCTACAATGAGCAGTTCTTC
CASSQTAGGSYNEQFF
>-|once|TRBJ2-7|TRBV7-9
TGTGCCAGCAGCTTAGATGGCAACTACGAGCAGTACTTC
CASSLDGNYEQYF
>-|-|TRBJ2-7|TRBV7-9
TGTGCCAGCAGCTTCCCAGGGGCCTCCTACGAGCAGTACTTC
CASSFPGASYEQYF
>TRBD2|-|TRBJ2-2|TRBV9
TGTGCCAGCAGCTCCCATAGCGGGAGGAACACCGGGGAGCTGTTTTTT
CASSSHSGRNTGELFF
>-|-|TRBJ2-7|TRBV19
TGTGCCAGTAGTATAACAGTTCCATCCTACGAGCAGTACTTC
CASSITVPSYEQYF
>-|-|TRBJ2-5|TRBV27
TGTGCCAGCAGTTTGCACAGGGTTGAGACCCAGTACTTC
CASSLHRVETQYF
>-|-|TRBJ2-1|TRBV25-1
TGTGCCAGCAGTGATGGGGTTACTGCTCCCTACAATGAGCAGTTCTTC
CASSDGVTAPYNEQFF
>-|-|TRBJ2-7|TRBV6-1
TGTGCCAGCAGACCCGGGACAAATTACGAGCAGTACTTC
CASRPGTNYEQYF
>-|-|TRBJ2-5|TRBV19
TGTGCCAGTAGCAATCGGGAGACCCAGTACTTC
CASSNRETQYF
>-|once|TRBJ2-7|TRBV6-5
TGTGCCAGCAGTTATGCGGCGGGCAGGGAAGGGTACGAGCAGTACTTC
CASSYAAGREGYEQYF
>-|-|TRBJ1-2|TRBV4-3
TGCGCCAGCAGCCAAGATCCGGGGGGGGAGTTTTTGGGCTACACCTTC
CASSQDPGGEFLGYTF
>TRBD2|-|TRBJ2-3|TRBV6-4
TGTGCCAGCACAATCCCCAGCGGGAGAGAGGCAGATACGCAGTATTTT
CASTIPSGREADTQYF
>TRBD2|-|TRBJ2-1|TRBV4-3
TGCGCCAGCAGCCAAGCTCCCCCTTGGCGGGAGGGGAGGAATGAGCAGTTCTTC
CASSQAPPWREGRNEQFF
>-|-|TRBJ1-1|TRBV11-2
TGTGCCGGCACTAACCGGGACGGCTCGAACACTGAAGCTTTCTTT
CAGTNRDGSNTEAFF
>-|-|TRBJ2-2|TRBV27
TGTGCCAGCAGTTCCCGAGCCTCCAACACCGGGGAGCTGTTTTTT
CASSSRASNTGELFF
>-|-|TRBJ1-1|TRBV7-2
TGTGCCAGCTCCCGGGTTACTAACACTGAAGCTTTCTTT
CASSRVTNTEAFF
>-|-|TRBJ2-2|TRBV9
TGTGCCAGCAGCGTAGGTGGGGGGATGAACACCGGGGAGCTGTTTTTT
CASSVGGGMNTGELFF
>TRBD2|-|TRBJ2-5|TRBV4-3
TGCGCCAGCAGCCAATCGACTAGCAGAGAGACCCAGTACTTC
CASSQSTSRETQYF
>-|-|TRBJ1-1|TRBV27
TGTGCCAGCAGTTTATTTCCAGGGAAGGCTGAAGCTTTCTTT
CASSLFPGKAEAFF
>-|-|TRBJ1-5|TRBV6-5
TGTGCCAGCAGTTTCGTGTCCCGGTCTAGCAATCAGCCCCAGCATTTT
CASSFVSRSSNQPQHF
>-|-|TRBJ2-7|TRBV7-9
TGTGCCAGCAGCTTAGCGGGGGGTACCTACGAGGAGCAGTACTTC
CASSLAGGTYEEQYF
>TRBD2|-|TRBJ2-3|TRBV5-1
TGCGCCAGCAGCCCCTCCGGACTAGCGGGGATCACAGATACGCAGTATTTT
CASSPSGLAGITDTQYF
>TRBD2|once|TRBJ2-1|TRBV14
TGTGCCAGCAGCCATCTAGCGGGAGTTGAGCAGTTCTTC
CASSHLAGVEQFF
>TRBD1|-|TRBJ2-5|TRBV28
TGTGCCAGCACCTTGACAGGGGAAGAGACCCAGTACTTC
CASTLTGEETQYF
>TRBD2|-|TRBJ2-1|TRBV29-1
TGCAGCGCCAAAGGACTAGCGGAAACGTCCTACAATGAGCAGTTCTTC
CSAKGLAETSYNEQFF
>TRBD1|-|TRBJ1-1|TRBV4-3
TGCGCCAGCAGCCAATCGACGTTGGACAGGGGGGAAGCTTTCTTT
CASSQSTLDRGEAFF
>-|-|TRBJ2-7|TRBV19
TGTGCCAGTAGTATGAGGGCCTCAGCACCTAAGGTCTACGAGCAGTACTTC
CASSMRASAPKVYEQYF
>TRBD1|-|TRBJ1-4|TRBV5-5
TGTGCCAGCAGCTCCGGGACAGGGTACGAAAAACTGTTTTTT
CASSSGTGYEKLFF
>-|-|TRBJ1-2|TRBV4-3
TGCGCCAGCAGCCAAAGACTAGAGGGTGGCTACACCTTC
CASSQRLEGGYTF
>-|-|TRBJ2-2|TRBV21-1
TGTGCCAGCAGCAAAGACAGGGCCCCCCTGCCCGGGGAGCTGTTTTTT
CASSKDRAPLPGELFF
>TRBD1|-|TRBJ2-7|TRBV5-1
TGCGCCAGCAGAACACCGAGACAGGGTTTAGATGACGAGCAGTACTTC
CASRTPRQGLDDEQYF
>-|-|TRBJ1-5|TRBV28
TGTGCCAGCAGGGAGACGGACAACGGTAACAATCAGCCCCAGCATTTT
CASRETDNGNNQPQHF